These 27 T cell receptor beta chains share one sample of origin, sequenced in a study of blood T cell repertoires in COVID-19. Clones were sequenced by immunoSEQ multiplex PCR, and TCRdb holds only the in-frame ones, with some missing. The data show just over 300,000 clones, just under 90% seen once. The sequenced sample was peripheral blood. The receptors derive from a woman aged 30 to 39 with COVID-19, enrolled during active disease.

The genes are TRBV27 and TRBJ2-2; D may be TRBD1 (6 bases). Germline values: CDR1 MNHEY, CDR2 SMNVEV (reference sequence). With 1 base removed from V and 1 base from J, the gap between germline ends came to 7 bases. The CDR3 covers 15 residues. CDR3 residues: CASSLYRVNTGELFF. Here the CDR3 DNA reads TGTGCCAGCAGTTTATACAGGGTGAACACCGGGGAGCTGTTTTTT.

This clone was counted once. The chain employs TRBV6-1 and TRBJ1-6, with a tentative D call TRBD1 (6 bases). The ends were cut back, 4 bases at V and 5 bases at J, with 15 bases in the middle. The CDR3 has 16 residues. The germline CDR1 and CDR2 sequences are MNHNS and SASEGT. The CDR3 nucleotides read TGTGCCAGCAGTGCATGGGGGGGGGCGGATAATTCACCCCTCCACTTT. It translates to CASSAWGGADNSPLHF.

V usage is TRBV19 and J usage is TRBJ2-7; TRBD1 matches at 7 bases. This CDR3 has 13 residues. With V trimmed by 5 bases and J by 3 bases, 4 bases remained unmatched. Germline lookup yields CDR1 LNHDA and CDR2 SQIVND (reference sequence). The CDR3 nucleotides read TGTGCCAGTAGTCCGACAGGGATCTACGAGCAGTACTTC. Translated: CASSPTGIYEQYF.

The chain uses TRBV2 and TRBJ1-1, with D uncertain. V shed 7 bases and J shed 7 bases, with 13 bases lying between them. From germline, CDR1 is SNHLY and CDR2 FYNNEI. The CDR3 loop spans 12 amino acids. CDR3 sequence reads: CASTDGSLEAFF. The CDR3 nucleotides read TGTGCCAGCACCGATGGGAGCCTTGAAGCTTTCTTT.

This clone was observed once. The chain couples TRBV30 to TRBJ1-5; 8 bases map to TRBD1. The length of the CDR3 is 16 residues. Germline CDR1 GTSNPN, CDR2 SVGIG (reference sequence). The V and J ends lost 0 bases and 7 bases, in that order; junction bases with no gene match: 11. The CDR3 protein is CAWSVPRTGKHQPQHF. Here the CDR3 DNA reads TGTGCCTGGAGTGTCCCCCGGACAGGGAAACACCAGCCCCAGCATTTT. Full variable domain (missing parts from reference TRBV30 and TRBJ1-5): SQTIHQWPATLVQPVGSPLSLECTVEGTSNPNLYWYRQAAGRGLQLLFYSVGIGQISSEVPQNLSASRPQDRQFILSSKKLLLSDSGFYLCAWSVPRTGKHQPQHFGDGTRLSIL.

The chain employs TRBV6-5 and TRBJ2-1; TRBD1 might be the D (6 bases). The V gene's germline CDR1 is MNHEY and CDR2 SVGAGI. The CDR3 length is 13 residues. Trimming stripped 10 bases from V and 2 bases from J, with 12 bases between. The CDR3 DNA follows: TGTGCCACAGGGACACTTACCTACAATGAGCAGTTCTTC. Its translation: CATGTLTYNEQFF.

CDR3 loop: CASSYSTGTSGVLAKNIQYF. CDR3 DNA: TGTGCCAGCAGTTACTCGACTGGGACTAGCGGGGTACTAGCCAAAAACATTCAGTACTTC. This chain joins TRBV6-2 or TRBV6-3 and TRBJ2-4; 13 nucleotides agree with TRBD2. CDR1 and CDR2 from the germline V gene are MNHEY and SVGEGT. The CDR3 has 20 amino acids. The V segment lost 0 bases and the J segment 0 bases; nucleotides outside the gene matches: 8.

CDR3 bases: TGTGCCAGTAGATACAGGGTTATGAACACTGAAGCTTTCTTT. Protein product: CASRYRVMNTEAFF. The chain recombines TRBV19 with TRBJ1-1; D possibly corresponds to TRBD1 (6 bases). Germline V gives CDR1 LNHDA, CDR2 SQIVND (reference sequence). The length of the CDR3 is 14 residues. The V and J ends lost 6 bases and 0 bases respectively, with 11 bases between them.

The chain is built from TRBV5-8 and TRBJ1-5; no clear D gene. The germline V gene encodes CDR1 SGHTS and CDR2 YDEGEE. CDR3 length: 14 residues. Deletions cut 4 bases from V and 4 bases from J, with 12 bases between. CDR3 sequence reads: CASSQRRVNQPQHF. In nucleotides, the CDR3 is TGTGCCAGCAGCCAAAGGAGGGTTAATCAGCCCCAGCATTTT.

The chain uses TRBV19 and TRBJ2-5; a weak D match, TRBD2 (6 bases). Trimming removed 7 bases from V and 7 bases from J, with 19 bases in between. The CDR3 covers 14 residues. Germline CDR1 reads LNHDA; CDR2 reads SQIVND (reference sequence). The CDR3 coding sequence is TGTGCCAGTAACCCCGGTGGAGGGCTGCCGACCCAGTACTTC. Encoded protein: CASNPGGGLPTQYF.

The gene calls are TRBV9 and TRBJ2-1; D is unresolved. Trimming stripped 0 bases from V and 6 bases from J, with 13 bases between. Germline V gene data show CDR1 as SGDLS and CDR2 as YYNGEE. This CDR3 has 15 amino acids. The CDR3: CASSVVASVPNEQFF. CDR3 nucleotides: TGTGCCAGCAGCGTAGTCGCAAGCGTACCCAATGAGCAGTTCTTC.

The rearrangement links TRBV4-2 to TRBJ1-2; D might be TRBD1 (5 bases). Germline loops: CDR1 LGHNA, CDR2 YNFKEQ. The CDR3 length is 15 residues. V was pared by 0 bases and J by 5 bases, with 13 bases between. CDR3 amino acids: CASSQERSQGYGYTF. The CDR3 DNA sequence: TGTGCCAGCAGCCAAGAGCGGAGTCAGGGTTATGGCTACACCTTC.

This clone was detected only once. The gene calls are TRBV4-3 and TRBJ2-2; the match to TRBD2 covers 7 bases. The CDR3 is 14 amino acids. From germline, CDR1 is LGHNA and CDR2 YSLEER. Germline trimming cut 3 bases from V and 5 bases from J; bases unmatched to any gene: 3. In nucleotides, the CDR3 is TGCGCCAGCAGCCACGGGGGGTTGACCGGGGAGCTGTTTTTT. Its protein product is CASSHGGLTGELFF.

The genes are TRBV7-9 and TRBJ1-5; D perhaps matches TRBD1 (5 bases). V was shortened by 1 base and J by 3 bases, with 13 bases between the two germline ends. Per the germline V gene, CDR1 is SEHNR and CDR2 is FQNEAQ (reference sequence). The CDR3 totals 16 residues. CDR3 region: CASSLGGRGDNQPQHF. In DNA, the CDR3 is TGTGCCAGCAGCTTAGGGGGCCGTGGGGACAATCAGCCCCAGCATTTT.

The chain employs TRBV5-5 and TRBJ1-5; D not resolved. Germline V gene lookup returns CDR1 SGHKS and CDR2 YYEKEE (reference sequence). CDR3 length: 13 amino acids. V shed 1 base and J shed 3 bases, with 5 bases lying between them. The CDR3 coding sequence is TGTGCCAGCAGCTTGTGGCCCAATCAGCCCCAGCATTTT. Its translation is CASSLWPNQPQHF.

The V call is TRBV25-1, the J call TRBJ1-4; D gene unclear. The CDR3 runs 14 residues. The germline V and J ends were trimmed by 0 bases and 6 bases, with 8 bases remaining between them. Germline CDR1 reads MGHDK; CDR2 reads SYGVNS. In DNA, the CDR3 is TGTGCCAGCAGTGAATATGGCCCAGATGAAAAACTGTTTTTT. Protein: CASSEYGPDEKLFF.

This clone was recorded only once. The chain employs TRBV6-5 and TRBJ1-5; a possible D gene is TRBD1 (6 bases). The CDR3 runs 15 residues. The V gene lost 7 bases and the J gene lost 2 bases, with 15 bases spanning the gap. Per germline, CDR1 MNHEY and CDR2 SVGAGI. The CDR3 loop reads CASNQQGLGNQPQHF. CDR3 DNA sequence: TGTGCCAGCAACCAACAGGGTTTAGGCAATCAGCCCCAGCATTTT.

The V gene is TRBV5-1, the J gene TRBJ1-2, with D tentatively TRBD1 (6 bases). The CDR3 is 13 residues long. The V gene lost 0 bases and the J gene lost 8 bases, with 11 bases spanning the gap. The germline gives CDR1 SGHRS, CDR2 YFSETQ. The CDR3 DNA sequence: TGCGCCAGCAGCTTGGCCGATGGGACAGGCTACACCTTC. Protein sequence: CASSLADGTGYTF.

In this sample, this clone turned up a few times. This sequence joins TRBV29-1 and TRBJ1-3; TRBD1 is a possible D gene (6 bases). The CDR3 has 16 residues. Germline-derived CDR1 and CDR2 are SQVTM and ANQGSEA. Trimming removed 1 base from V and 3 bases from J, with 16 bases in between. Here the CDR3 DNA reads TGCAGCGTTGAAGGGGACCAACAGGGTGTTGGAAACACCATATATTTT. It translates to CSVEGDQQGVGNTIYF.

The chain is built from TRBV3-1 (or the pseudogene TRBV3-2) and TRBJ1-1, with D uncertain. The CDR3 has 16 amino acids. Trimming took 1 base from V and 1 from J, leaving 13 bases between them. Germline V lookup: CDR1 LGHDT, CDR2 YNNKEL (reference sequence). CDR3 region: CASSQVTVVKNTEAFF. For the CDR3, the DNA is TGTGCCAGCAGCCAAGTAACAGTAGTCAAGAACACTGAAGCTTTCTTT.

This chain joins TRBV10-1 and TRBJ2-1, with 9 positions matching TRBD2. CDR3 length: 15 residues. Losses at the gene ends were 4 bases for V and 7 bases for J; bases not matched to a gene: 8. From germline, CDR1 is WNHNN and CDR2 SYGVQD (reference sequence). The DNA for the CDR3 is TGCGCCAGCAGTGTTAGCGGGGGAAGGGGTAATGAGCAGTTCTTC. Translated, it gives CASSVSGGRGNEQFF.

The chain combines TRBV10-2 with TRBJ1-5; 9 nucleotides line up with TRBD1. The CDR3 extends over 15 amino acids. The trim removed 1 base at V and 6 bases at J, leaving 4 bases unmatched. Germline V gene data show CDR1 as WSHSY and CDR2 as SAAADI. The CDR3 DNA follows: TGCGCCAGCAGTGAGTTCGACAGGGGGGGTCAGCCCCAGCATTTT. Protein: CASSEFDRGGQPQHF.

CDR3 nucleotide sequence: TGTGCCAGCAGCACCTCTAGCGGGGGGGACTCTGGGGCCAACGTCCTGACTTTC. This sequence encodes CASSTSSGGDSGANVLTF. V is TRBV11-3 and J is TRBJ2-6; 12 bases match TRBD2. CDR1 is SGHNT and CDR2 is YENEEA in the germline V gene. The CDR3 consists of 18 residues. The V and J ends lost 5 bases and 0 bases, in that order; junction bases with no gene match: 5. The variable domain in full, with the rest retrieved from reference TRBV11-3 and TRBJ2-6, is EAGVVQSPRYKIIEKKQPVAFWCNPISGHNTLYWYLQNLGQGPELLIRYENEEAVDDSQLPKDRFSAERLKGVDSTLKIQPAELGDSAVYLCASSTSSGGDSGANVLTFGAGSRLTVL.

The chain carries TRBV11-3 and TRBJ2-2, with TRBD1 matching 9 bases. Trimming took 3 bases from V and 0 from J; bases not matched to a gene: 8. Looked up from germline, CDR1 is SGHNT and CDR2 is YENEEA. CDR3 length: 18 amino acids. CDR3 protein: CASSFPPDRGPNTGELFF. In nucleotides, the CDR3 is TGTGCCAGCAGCTTCCCCCCGGACAGGGGTCCGAACACCGGGGAGCTGTTTTTT.

In this sample, this clone turned up a few times. This chain links TRBV5-1 with TRBJ2-7, with 8 nucleotides matching TRBD2. Germline lookup yields CDR1 SGHRS and CDR2 YFSETQ. The CDR3 is 13 residues long. V lost 0 bases, J lost 7 bases, and 3 bases stayed unmatched. The CDR3 region has the DNA TGCGCCAGCAGCTTGGACGGGAGGGGAGAGCAGTACTTC. It specifies CASSLDGRGEQYF.

This chain uses TRBV6-2 or TRBV6-3 with TRBJ1-2, with 7 bases fitting TRBD1. V trimming: 2 bases; J trimming: 7 bases; junction bases outside the gene matches: 10. Germline CDR1 reads MNHEY; CDR2 reads SVGEGT. This CDR3 is 15 amino acids long. CDR3 amino acids: CASSYLGQRMSGYTF. CDR3 bases: TGTGCCAGCAGTTACCTGGGACAGAGAATGAGTGGCTACACCTTC.

The chain has TRBV2 and TRBJ1-1; unclear D gene. From germline, CDR1 is SNHLY and CDR2 FYNNEI. This CDR3 is built from 12 residues. V lost 6 bases, J lost 3 bases, and 8 bases lay in between. The DNA for the CDR3 is TGTGCCAGCAGAGGACTCTACACTGAAGCTTTCTTT. This sequence encodes CASRGLYTEAFF.